Given below is one T cell receptor (beta chain) in context. This record comes from a study of technical replicates of blood from a few donors. V lost 4 bases and J lost 1, with 14 bases in between. CDR3 length: 15 residues. CDR1 and CDR2 from the germline V gene are SGHRS and YFSETQ. Clones were read by immunoSEQ multiplex PCR, and TCRdb kept only the in-frame ones, dropping some. The table shows about 70,000 clones, with around 97% occurring only once. The sequence derives from a human donor in good health. The sequencing input was T cells isolated from PBMCs. The chain recombines TRBV5-1 with TRBJ1-2; possibly TRBD1 for D (6 bases). The CDR3 protein is CASSAPVGGNYGYTF. The CDR3 bases are TGCGCCAGCAGCGCCCCGGTAGGGGGTAACTATGGCTACACCTTC.